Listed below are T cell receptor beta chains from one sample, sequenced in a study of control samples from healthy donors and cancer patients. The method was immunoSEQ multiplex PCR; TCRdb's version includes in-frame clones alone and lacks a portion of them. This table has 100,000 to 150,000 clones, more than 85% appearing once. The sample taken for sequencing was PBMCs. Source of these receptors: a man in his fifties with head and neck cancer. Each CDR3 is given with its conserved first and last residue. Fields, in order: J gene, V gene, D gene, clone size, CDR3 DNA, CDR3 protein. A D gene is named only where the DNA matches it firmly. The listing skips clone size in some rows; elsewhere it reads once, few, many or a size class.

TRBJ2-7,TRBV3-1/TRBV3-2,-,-,TGTGCCAGCGGAGACGGTAATTCCGCGTACTTC,CASGDGNSAYF
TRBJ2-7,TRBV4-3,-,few,TGCGCCAGCAGCTATTACAGGAGTTCCTACGAGCAGTACTTC,CASSYYRSSYEQYF
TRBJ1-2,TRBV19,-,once,TGTGCCGTAGCAGGCCTGGGGGCTGGCTACACCTTC,CAVAGLGAGYTF
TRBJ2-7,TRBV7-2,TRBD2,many,TGTGCCAGCAGACCCGGGACTAGCGAGGGCGAGCAGTACTTC,CASRPGTSEGEQYF
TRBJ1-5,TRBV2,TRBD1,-,TGTGCCAGCGGCGGCCTGGGACAGGGGGTACGTCAGCCCCAGCATTTT,CASGGLGQGVRQPQHF
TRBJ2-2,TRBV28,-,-,TGTGCCACTAGGGCCCCCCGGGAGCTGTTTTTT,CATRAPRELFF
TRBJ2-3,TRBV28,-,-,TGTGCCAGCAGTGTCCCCCCAGCTAGCGACACAGATACGCAGTATTTT,CASSVPPASDTDTQYF
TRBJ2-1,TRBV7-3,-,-,TGTGCCAGCAGCACGCTCCCGGGAGTAAGCTCCTACAATGAGCAGTTCTTC,CASSTLPGVSSYNEQFF
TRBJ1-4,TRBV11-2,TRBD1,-,TGTGCCAGCAGCCTCGCCGGGGCAGGGGGCAAGGAAAAACTGTTTTTT,CASSLAGAGGKEKLFF
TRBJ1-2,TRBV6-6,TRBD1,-,TGTGCCAGCAGTTACCAAATCGGGACAGGGTTCGGCTACACCTTC,CASSYQIGTGFGYTF
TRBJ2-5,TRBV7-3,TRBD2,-,TGTGCCAGCAGCCGGGGGGGCGTGGGAGAGACCCAGTACTTC,CASSRGGVGETQYF
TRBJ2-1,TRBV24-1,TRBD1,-,TGTGCCACCAGTGATTTGGGACAGGGGGCGAGGAATGAGCAGTTCTTC,CATSDLGQGARNEQFF
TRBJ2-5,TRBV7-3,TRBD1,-,TGTGCCAGCAGCCCGACAGGGAGCCGGGTAGAGACCCAGTACTTC,CASSPTGSRVETQYF
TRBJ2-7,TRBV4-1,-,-,TGCGCCAGCAGCCAAAGTCAGGGGCCGTCGTACGAGCAGTACTTC,CASSQSQGPSYEQYF
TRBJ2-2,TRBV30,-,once,TGTGCCTCCGTATCCCCAGGGATTACCACCGGGGAGCTGTTTTTT,CASVSPGITTGELFF
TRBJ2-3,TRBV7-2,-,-,TGTGCCAGCAGCTTAAAGGCAGGACAGCCCACAGATACGCAGTATTTT,CASSLKAGQPTDTQYF